The entry below gives a single TCR beta chain sequence along with its context. The antigen is undetermined. This sample was taken from a study of CD8+CD57+ T cells in acquired aplastic anemia. Across the whole study: Yields of DNA that came from sorted CD4+ and CD8+ cells averaged approximately 3.5 ug. CD4+ cells from healthy donors averaged roughly 11 million reads.

Findings of the study overall: Patients and controls had in common 25 to 30 CD8+ CDR3 sequences.

Germline V gene sequence: CDR1 LNHDA, CDR2 SQIVND (reference sequence). Between the trimmed V and J ends, which lost 3 bases and 1 base, there was a span of 10 bases. The CDR3 consists of 14 residues. CDR3 and TCR beta VDJ profiling relied on a genomic DNA template. A single record per CDR3 protein comes from TCRdb applying MiXCR to the reads. Of around 50,000 distinct CDR3 sequences in the sample, around two thirds are singletons; the top ten hold 30% to 40%. The chain is built from TRBV19 and TRBJ2-7, with D perhaps TRBD1 (6 bases). This clonotype was obtained from a human donor in good health, serving as a control. The sample comprised sorted CD4+, CD8+, or CD8+CD57+ T cells (not recorded which) from PBMCs. The CDR3 bases are TGTGCCAGTAGTATGGACAGAATTTCCTACGAGCAGTACTTC. Its protein is CASSMDRISYEQYF. Full variable domain (missing parts from reference TRBV19 and TRBJ2-7): DGGITQSPKYLFRKEGQNVTLSCEQNLNHDAMYWYRQDPGQGLRLIYYSQIVNDFQKGDIAEGYSVSREKKESFPLTVTSAQKNPTAFYLCASSMDRISYEQYFGPGTRLTVT.